These 9 T cell receptor beta chains came from one sample sequenced in a study of T cells in localized non-small cell lung cancer. Generated by immunoSEQ multiplex PCR, the TCRdb table keeps only in-frame clones and is missing some. Of tens of thousands of clones listed, approximately 81% are singletons. Sequencing was performed on peripheral blood mononuclear cells, taken before any cancer treatment. Receptor source: an older male donor with stage II lung adenocarcinoma.

J is TRBJ1-3 and V is TRBV11-2; D unresolved. Germline loops: CDR1 SGHAT, CDR2 FQNNGV. CDR3 length: 15 residues. The V and J ends lost 0 bases and 5 bases respectively, with 11 bases between them. The DNA for the CDR3 is TGTGCCAGCAGCTTAGAAAGGCTGCTTAGAAACACCATATATTTT. Translating it yields CASSLERLLRNTIYF.

The chain employs TRBV5-7 and TRBJ1-4; the D is unclear. TRBV5-7 is given ORF status, its function remaining uncertain. The CDR3 length is 11 residues. The ends were cut back, 1 base at V and 7 bases at J, with 2 bases in the middle. CDR3 in amino acids: CASSLSEKLFF. CDR3 nucleotides: TGTGCCAGCAGCTTGAGTGAAAAACTGTTTTTT.

The chain uses TRBV19 and TRBJ2-7; D may correspond to TRBD1 or TRBD2 (6 bases each). V lost 3 bases, J lost 2 bases, and 11 bases lay in between. Germline loops: CDR1 LNHDA, CDR2 SQIVND (reference sequence). The CDR3 runs to 14 residues. The CDR3 sequence is CASSIPGATYEQYF. For the CDR3, the DNA is TGTGCCAGTAGTATCCCGGGGGCTACCTACGAGCAGTACTTC.

The rearrangement links TRBV6-5 to TRBJ1-5; D not certain. CDR1 is MNHEY and CDR2 is SVGAGI in the germline V gene. The CDR3 is 14 residues long. V shed 7 bases and J shed 2 bases, with 12 bases lying between them. CDR3 nucleotides: TGTGCCAGCACCTCCGGGCTTCGCAATCAGCCCCAGCATTTT. Encoded protein: CASTSGLRNQPQHF.

V is TRBV9 and J is TRBJ1-4, with D possibly TRBD1 on 6 matching bases. The V and J ends lost 2 bases and 4 bases respectively, with 12 bases between them. The germline V gene has CDR1 SGDLS and CDR2 YYNGEE. The CDR3 contains 15 residues. DNA for the CDR3: TGTGCCAGCAGCGTGGGGGGACAAAGTAATGAAAAACTGTTTTTT. Protein: CASSVGGQSNEKLFF. Filled out from reference TRBV9 and TRBJ1-4, the complete variable domain reads DSGVTQTPKHLITATGQRVTLRCSPRSGDLSVYWYQQSLDQGLQFLIQYYNGEERAKGNILERFSAQQFPDLHSELNLSSLELGDSALYFCASSVGGQSNEKLFFGSGTQLSVL.

The J gene is TRBJ2-5, the V gene TRBV19; TRBD1 aligns across 8 bases. The germline CDR1 and CDR2 sequences are LNHDA and SQIVND (reference sequence). The CDR3 has 16 amino acids. With 5 bases clipped from V and 2 bases from J, the junction kept 10 bases outside the gene matches. The CDR3 protein is CASSAGQGPIQETQYF. The CDR3 DNA follows: TGTGCCAGTAGTGCAGGACAGGGTCCAATACAAGAGACCCAGTACTTC.

The V and J genes are TRBV7-2 and TRBJ2-3; the D is unclear. Germline V gene data show CDR1 as SGHTA and CDR2 as FQGNSA. This CDR3 spans 14 amino acids. Trimming took 3 bases from V and 2 from J, leaving 9 bases between them. CDR3: CASSFGVYTDTQYF. Written as DNA, the CDR3 is TGTGCCAGCAGCTTTGGGGTTTACACAGATACGCAGTATTTT.

The V call is TRBV4-1, the J call TRBJ1-1, with a weak D call TRBD1 (5 bases). Germline V gene data show CDR1 as MGHRA and CDR2 as YSYEKL. The length of the CDR3 is 14 residues. Trimming shortened V by 8 bases and J by 0 bases, and 13 bases separated the two germline ends. CDR3 sequence: CASGGGGMNTEAFF. CDR3 nucleotide sequence: TGCGCCAGCGGTGGTGGGGGTATGAACACTGAAGCTTTCTTT.

This chain links TRBV27 with TRBJ2-1; TRBD2 aligns across 11 bases. This CDR3 spans 16 amino acids. The V segment lost 5 bases and the J segment 5 bases; nucleotides outside the gene matches: 8. CDR1 is MNHEY and CDR2 is SMNVEV in the germline V gene (reference sequence). The CDR3: CASSLLLAGVNNEQFF. The CDR3 DNA reads TGTGCCAGCAGTCTCCTACTAGCGGGAGTTAACAATGAGCAGTTCTTC.